The 29 T cell receptor beta chains below all came from one sample that was sequenced in a study of shared clonotypes between healthy human individuals. TCRdb's copy holds only in-frame clones and misses some; the assay was immunoSEQ multiplex PCR. This table has about 1.5 million clones, 95% to 99% appearing once. Sequenced sample: naive CD4+ T cells sorted from blood. The subset was: CD45RA+ positively selected. These receptors all stem from a man aged 25-45 years in good health.

The rearrangement links TRBV10-3 to TRBJ2-5; 10 bases agree with TRBD2. Gene TRBJ2-7 matches the end of the DNA better, so the J call may be wrong. The CDR3 length is 14 residues. CDR1 and CDR2 from the germline V gene are ENHRY and SYGVKD. CDR3 in DNA: TGTGCCACCGTTGGCCTAGCGGGAGCCCACGAGCAGTACTTC. The encoded protein is CATVGLAGAHEQYF.

Of note for this clone: Within the sample, other DNA sequences also encode this same CDR3. The DNA for the CDR3 is TGTGCCAGCAGTTCTGGGACAGGTCCCTACGAGCAGTACTTC. This sequence encodes CASSSGTGPYEQYF. This chain uses TRBV28 with TRBJ2-7; 8 positions match TRBD1. J lost 2 bases, V lost 4 bases, and 4 bases had no gene match. This CDR3 has 14 amino acids. Germline CDR1 and CDR2: MDHEN and SYDVKM.

This clone was recorded once. Distinct nucleotide sequences in the sample also encode this CDR3. V usage is TRBV28 and J usage is TRBJ1-2; 7 positions agree with TRBD1. CDR1 and CDR2 (germline): MDHEN, SYDVKM. Germline trimming cut 6 bases from V and 2 bases from J; bases unmatched to any gene: 3. The CDR3 totals 13 residues. In nucleotides, the CDR3 is TGTGCCAGCAGCCGGACAGGAAACTATGGCTACACCTTC. It specifies CASSRTGNYGYTF.

The chain links TRBV7-6 to TRBJ2-5; 8 bases are shared with TRBD1. The CDR3 totals 16 residues. The V and J ends lost 0 bases and 4 bases, in that order; junction bases with no gene match: 7. Germline V gene sequence: CDR1 SGHVS, CDR2 FNYEAQ. The CDR3 DNA follows: TGTGCCAGCAGCTTAGCCGCAGGGGGCGGAAGAGAGACCCAGTACTTC. This encodes CASSLAAGGGRETQYF.

The chain uses TRBV5-1 and TRBJ2-7; 7 positions match TRBD1. This CDR3 has 14 amino acids. Trimming cost V 4 bases and J 6 bases; bases outside gene matches: 10. Per germline, CDR1 SGHRS and CDR2 YFSETQ. CDR3 amino acids: CASSGQTGAGEQYF. CDR3 DNA: TGCGCCAGCAGCGGACAAACAGGGGCTGGCGAGCAGTACTTC. The full variable domain, with the rest looked up from reference TRBV5-1 and TRBJ2-7, is KAGVTQTPRYLIKTRGQQVTLSCSPISGHRSVSWYQQTPGQGLQFLFEYFSETQRNKGNFPGRFSGRQFSNSRSEMNVSTLELGDSALYLCASSGQTGAGEQYFGPGTRLTVT.

The chain couples TRBV18 to TRBJ2-7, with D tentatively TRBD2 (5 bases). CDR3 length: 14 residues. Germline loops: CDR1 KGHSH, CDR2 LQKENI. Trimming took off 3 bases at V and 2 bases at J, with 11 bases between the two ends. CDR3 sequence reads: CASSPWESTYEQYF. In DNA, the CDR3 is TGTGCCAGCTCACCGTGGGAGTCGACCTACGAGCAGTACTTC. The variable domain in full, with the rest retrieved from reference TRBV18 and TRBJ2-7, is NAGVMQNPRHLVRRRGQEARLRCSPMKGHSHVYWYRQLPEEGLKFMVYLQKENIIDESGMPKERFSAEFPKEGPSILRIQQVVRGDSAAYFCASSPWESTYEQYFGPGTRLTVT.

The chain employs TRBV27 and TRBJ1-5, with a weak D call TRBD1 (6 bases). Trimming took off 5 bases at V and 2 bases at J, with 19 bases between the two ends. This CDR3 region has 17 residues. The V gene's germline CDR1 is MNHEY and CDR2 SMNVEV (reference sequence). DNA of the CDR3: TGTGCCAGCAGTCGGTCGGGACACCACATAGGCAATCAGCCCCAGCATTTT. As protein: CASSRSGHHIGNQPQHF.

The J gene is TRBJ2-7, the V gene TRBV28, with D tentatively TRBD1 (5 bases). The CDR3 is 13 amino acids. The germline V gene encodes CDR1 MDHEN and CDR2 SYDVKM. Deletions cut 6 bases from V and 1 base from J, with 10 bases between. CDR3 in amino acids: CASRRTPSYEQYF. The CDR3 DNA reads TGTGCCAGCAGGAGGACACCTTCCTACGAGCAGTACTTC. The whole variable domain, remainder taken from reference TRBV28 and TRBJ2-7, is DVKVTQSSRYLVKRTGEKVFLECVQDMDHENMFWYRQDPGLGLRLIYFSYDVKMKEKGDIPEGYSVSREKKERFSLILESASTNQTSMYLCASRRTPSYEQYFGPGTRLTVT.

This clone was detected only once. V is TRBV6-5 and J is TRBJ2-7; TRBD1 agrees at 8 bases. Per the germline V gene, CDR1 is MNHEY and CDR2 is SVGAGI. Unmatched junction bases numbered 13, after V lost 6 bases and J lost 6 bases. The CDR3 has 15 amino acids. The CDR3 spells CASSLPGQGISEQYF. In DNA form, the CDR3 reads TGTGCCAGCAGCCTCCCAGGACAGGGCATTTCCGAGCAGTACTTC.

V and J are TRBV11-3 and TRBJ2-2, with no clear D. The CDR3 is 14 amino acids. Germline V lookup: CDR1 SGHNT, CDR2 YENEEA. Trimming took off 5 bases at V and 6 bases at J, with 13 bases between the two ends. Written as DNA, the CDR3 is TGTGCCAGCAGCGATGTTGGAAGGTCCGGGGAGCTGTTTTTT. Its translation: CASSDVGRSGELFF.

Written as DNA, the CDR3 is TGTGCCAGCAACGGCCGTGGTACGGATAATCAGCCCCAGCATTTT. It translates to CASNGRGTDNQPQHF. The chain uses TRBV6-6 and TRBJ1-5; unclear D gene. V lost 7 bases to trimming and J lost 4 bases, with 17 bases between them. Germline assignment: CDR1 MNHNY and CDR2 SVGAGI (reference sequence). There are 15 residues in the CDR3.

The rearrangement uses TRBV12-5 and TRBJ1-1, with D possibly TRBD1 on 6 matching bases. Trimming took 3 bases from V and 5 from J, leaving 10 bases between them. This CDR3 has 13 amino acids. Per the germline V gene, CDR1 is LGHNT and CDR2 is FRNRAP. The CDR3 coding sequence is TGTGCTAGTGGTTTAGAGGGGGGGACTGAAGCTTTCTTT. Translated: CASGLEGGTEAFF.

The chain has TRBV10-2 and TRBJ2-5; D is unresolved. Germline V gene data show CDR1 as WSHSY and CDR2 as SAAADI. V dropped 8 bases and J dropped 2 bases, with 6 bases sitting between them. The length of the CDR3 is 11 residues. CDR3 loop: CASASQETQYF. CDR3 sequence (DNA): TGCGCCAGCGCATCGCAAGAGACCCAGTACTTC.

In its sample, this clone was seen once. For the CDR3, the DNA is TGTGCCAGCAGCTTAGTAAATTGGGGACAGGGTCCCAATGAGCAGTTCTTC. Translated, it gives CASSLVNWGQGPNEQFF. This chain connects TRBV7-3 to TRBJ2-1; 9 bases agree with TRBD1. The CDR3 is 17 amino acids. The V gene's germline CDR1 is SGHTA and CDR2 FQGTGA. V lost 2 bases to trimming and J lost 6 bases; unmatched junction nucleotides: 11.

The chain combines TRBV28 with TRBJ1-5, with D maybe TRBD1 (5 bases). The V and J ends lost 10 bases and 5 bases respectively, with 15 bases between them. This CDR3 is 13 amino acids long. CDR1 and CDR2 from the germline V gene are MDHEN and SYDVKM. The CDR3 bases are TGTGCCACCCTGTGGGGCCGACATCAGCCCCAGCATTTT. It yields the protein CATLWGRHQPQHF.

This sequence joins TRBV10-2 and TRBJ1-2, with 7 bases fitting TRBD1. The CDR3 covers 17 residues. Germline V lookup: CDR1 WSHSY, CDR2 SAAADI. Trimming at V came to 0 bases and at J to 10 bases, leaving 17 bases not matched to a gene. The CDR3, as DNA: TGCGCCAGCAGTGAGTCCACCCTAACAGGGGCCCAACTCGACTACACCTTC. This gives the protein CASSESTLTGAQLDYTF.

The chain uses TRBV15 and TRBJ2-7, with TRBD1 matching over 7 bases. Germline V gene lookup returns CDR1 LNHNV and CDR2 YYDKDF (reference sequence). V shed 3 bases and J 3 bases; nucleotides not matched to a gene: 5. This CDR3 contains 14 residues. CDR3 sequence reads: CATSRTGYLYEQYF. The DNA for the CDR3 is TGTGCCACCAGCAGGACAGGGTACCTCTACGAGCAGTACTTC.

The CDR3 DNA reads as TGCGCCAGCACCTCGACTAGCGGGAGTGGAAATGAGCAGTTCTTC. This sequence encodes CASTSTSGSGNEQFF. This chain uses TRBV5-1 with TRBJ2-1, with TRBD2 identical over 12 bases. V dropped 6 bases and J dropped 7; count of bases not matched to a gene: 8. CDR3 length equals 15 residues. The germline V gene encodes CDR1 SGHRS and CDR2 YFSETQ.

The chain couples TRBV2 to TRBJ2-6; D not certain. The CDR3 loop spans 15 amino acids. CDR1 is SNHLY, CDR2 FYNNEI, per germline. V was trimmed by 0 bases and J by 4 bases, leaving 7 bases between them. The CDR3 DNA reads TGTGCCAGCAGTGAAGCAAACCCCGGGGCCAACGTCCTGACTTTC. This encodes CASSEANPGANVLTF.

The chain recombines TRBV11-2 with TRBJ1-1, with D possibly matching TRBD1 (5 bases). V was cut by 2 bases and J by 6 bases, with 22 bases left in between. CDR1 is SGHAT and CDR2 is FQNNGV in the germline V gene. This CDR3 comprises 17 residues. As DNA, the CDR3 is TGTGCCAGCAGCTTATGGCCGGGGGGTGGGAGGCGAGCTGAAGCTTTCTTT. It is translated as CASSLWPGGGRRAEAFF.

About this clone itself: Other nucleotide sequences in the sample specify the same CDR3. The chain is built from TRBV5-1 and TRBJ2-3; D uncertain. The germline CDR1 and CDR2 sequences are SGHRS and YFSETQ. V dropped 4 bases and J dropped 6 bases, with 9 bases sitting between them. This CDR3 is built from 12 residues. In DNA form, the CDR3 reads TGCGCCAGCAGCCGCGAGGCCGATACGCAGTATTTT. Encoded protein: CASSREADTQYF. The full variable domain, its missing parts supplied by reference TRBV5-1 and TRBJ2-3, is KAGVTQTPRYLIKTRGQQVTLSCSPISGHRSVSWYQQTPGQGLQFLFEYFSETQRNKGNFPGRFSGRQFSNSRSEMNVSTLELGDSALYLCASSREADTQYFGPGTRLTVL.

The gene calls are TRBV18 and TRBJ1-4; D perhaps matches TRBD1 (6 bases). Trimming shortened V by 2 bases and J by 7 bases, and 14 bases separated the two germline ends. This CDR3 has 15 residues. Per germline, CDR1 KGHSH and CDR2 LQKENI. This CDR3 is CASSPIGGASEKLFF. In DNA, the CDR3 is TGTGCCAGCTCACCAATTGGGGGCGCGAGTGAAAAACTGTTTTTT.

This clone has only one observation. The V and J genes are TRBV9 and TRBJ2-7; 10 nucleotides line up with TRBD2. The V segment lost 0 bases and the J segment 7 bases; nucleotides outside the gene matches: 7. CDR1 is SGDLS and CDR2 is YYNGEE in the germline V gene. CDR3 length equals 15 residues. The CDR3 loop reads CASSVDLAGVGEQYF. The CDR3 nucleotides are TGTGCCAGCAGCGTAGATCTAGCGGGAGTGGGGGAGCAGTACTTC.

The V gene is TRBV9, the J gene TRBJ1-4, with D perhaps matching TRBD1 (5 bases). V gave up 3 bases and J gave up 0 bases, with 9 bases separating them. Looked up from germline, CDR1 is SGDLS and CDR2 is YYNGEE. This CDR3 is 15 amino acids long. The CDR3 DNA reads as TGTGCCAGCAGCGCCACAGGCGCAACTAATGAAAAACTGTTTTTT. This sequence encodes CASSATGATNEKLFF. The full variable domain, in which reference TRBV9 and TRBJ1-4 provide the parts outside the CDR3, is DSGVTQTPKHLITATGQRVTLRCSPRSGDLSVYWYQQSLDQGLQFLIQYYNGEERAKGNILERFSAQQFPDLHSELNLSSLELGDSALYFCASSATGATNEKLFFGSGTQLSVL.

This sequence joins TRBV5-1 and TRBJ1-3; D uncertain. Trimming took off 0 bases at V and 1 base at J, with 14 bases between the two ends. The CDR3 totals 17 residues. Germline-derived CDR1 and CDR2 are SGHRS and YFSETQ. CDR3 nucleotide sequence: TGCGCCAGCAGCTTGGCCACGGGGAGAGGGTCTGGAAACACCATATATTTT. Translation gives CASSLATGRGSGNTIYF.

V gene TRBV7-3 combines with J gene TRBJ2-7; the D gene is possibly TRBD2 (7 bases). Between the trimmed V and J ends, which lost 5 bases and 13 bases, there was a span of 15 bases. Germline-derived CDR1 and CDR2 are SGHTA and FQGTGA. This CDR3 has 11 amino acids. CDR3 sequence reads: CASSQGRAQYF. CDR3 in DNA: TGTGCCAGCAGCCAGGGGAGGGCGCAATACTTC.

CDR3 region: CASSLGLRDREYDEKLFF. CDR3 nucleotides: TGTGCCAGCAGCTTAGGCCTAAGGGACAGGGAGTACGATGAAAAACTGTTTTTT. This rearrangement joins TRBV11-2 to TRBJ1-4, with TRBD1 identical over 9 bases. V shed 1 base, J shed 6 bases, and the junction held 12 bases outside the gene matches. This CDR3 is 18 amino acids long. Germline CDR1 reads SGHAT; CDR2 reads FQNNGV.

For the CDR3, the DNA is TGTGCCAGCAGCTTACCCGCGGTAGCACTAGCGGGAGTCACCGGGGAGCTGTTTTTT. It codes for CASSLPAVALAGVTGELFF. The chain couples TRBV7-9 to TRBJ2-2, with TRBD2 matching 11 bases. The CDR3 consists of 19 residues. V lost 2 bases to trimming and J lost 4 bases; unmatched junction nucleotides: 12. Germline loops: CDR1 SEHNR, CDR2 FQNEAQ (reference sequence).

The chain uses TRBV29-1 and TRBJ2-1; D remains unclear. V was pared by 4 bases and J by 9 bases, with 13 bases between. Germline CDR1 reads SQVTM; CDR2 reads ANQGSEA. The CDR3 is made up of 12 amino acids. The CDR3 DNA reads TGCAGCGTTGTCATCCAGAGCCGTGAGCAGTTCTTC. Encoded protein: CSVVIQSREQFF.